The T cell receptor (beta chain) under discussion was sequenced for a study of blood T cell repertoires in COVID-19. On the study more broadly: COVID-19 samples collected from the United States, Italy and Spain covered acute and convalescent phases. Nucleic acid was either cDNA or gDNA, and it came from T cells, B-cell-depleted T cells, or PBMCs.

Patients from Seattle were sampled longitudinally, starting during active infection. Germline V gene data show CDR1 as GTSNPN and CDR2 as SVGIG (reference sequence). The CDR3 runs to 13 residues. Deletions cut 3 bases from V and 0 bases from J, with 9 bases between. Under the authors' procedure: Quantification of nucleated cells was approximated via reference gene primer amplification. Using immunoSEQ multiplex PCR, the repertoire was profiled, and TCRdb retains in-frame clones only, with some absent. V and J calls and clone size follow that table, whereas D and trimming were derived from the DNA. The sample contains approximately 150,000 clones, more than 80% of which appear only once.

This clonotype originated in a woman in her fifties or sixties with COVID-19, enrolled during active disease. Sequencing was performed on peripheral blood. J is TRBJ2-7 and V is TRBV30, with D tentatively TRBD1 (6 bases). The CDR3: CAWSSGASYEQYF. The CDR3 DNA reads as TGTGCCTGGAGCTCAGGGGCCTCCTACGAGCAGTACTTC.